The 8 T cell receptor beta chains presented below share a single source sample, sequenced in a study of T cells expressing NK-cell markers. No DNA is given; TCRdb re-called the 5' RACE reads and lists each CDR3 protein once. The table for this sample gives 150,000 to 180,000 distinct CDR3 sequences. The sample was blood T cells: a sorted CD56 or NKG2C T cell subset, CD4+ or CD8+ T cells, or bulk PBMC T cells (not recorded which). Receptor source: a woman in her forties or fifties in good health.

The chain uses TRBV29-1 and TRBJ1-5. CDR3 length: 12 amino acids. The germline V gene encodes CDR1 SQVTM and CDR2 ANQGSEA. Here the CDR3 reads CSVIWGNQPQHF.

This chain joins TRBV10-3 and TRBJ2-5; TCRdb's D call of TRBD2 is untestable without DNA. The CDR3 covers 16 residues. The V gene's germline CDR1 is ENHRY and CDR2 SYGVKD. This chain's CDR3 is CATMARLAGVGETQYF.

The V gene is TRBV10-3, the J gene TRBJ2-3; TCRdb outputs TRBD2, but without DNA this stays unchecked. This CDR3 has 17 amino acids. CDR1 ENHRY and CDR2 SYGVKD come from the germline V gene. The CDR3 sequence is CAISTGTGTDYTDTQYF.

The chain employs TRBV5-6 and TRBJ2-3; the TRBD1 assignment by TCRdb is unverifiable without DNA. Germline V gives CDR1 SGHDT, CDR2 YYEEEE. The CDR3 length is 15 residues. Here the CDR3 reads CASSSGTGASDTQYF.

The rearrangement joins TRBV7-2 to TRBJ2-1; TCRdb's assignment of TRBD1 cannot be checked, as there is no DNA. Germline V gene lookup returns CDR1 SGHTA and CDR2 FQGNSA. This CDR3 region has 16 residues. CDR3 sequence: CASSTDRGSSYNEQFF.

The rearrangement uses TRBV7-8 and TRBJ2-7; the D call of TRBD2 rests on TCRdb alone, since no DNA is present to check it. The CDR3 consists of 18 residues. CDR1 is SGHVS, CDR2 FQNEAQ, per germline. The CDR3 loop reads CASSLSGYSGMVDYEQYF.

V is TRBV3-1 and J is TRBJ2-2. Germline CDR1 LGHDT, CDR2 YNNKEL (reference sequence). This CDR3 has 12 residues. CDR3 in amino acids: CASSQDPGELFF.

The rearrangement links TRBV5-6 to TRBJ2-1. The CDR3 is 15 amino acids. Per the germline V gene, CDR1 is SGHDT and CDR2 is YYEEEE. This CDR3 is CASSFADSSYNEQFF.